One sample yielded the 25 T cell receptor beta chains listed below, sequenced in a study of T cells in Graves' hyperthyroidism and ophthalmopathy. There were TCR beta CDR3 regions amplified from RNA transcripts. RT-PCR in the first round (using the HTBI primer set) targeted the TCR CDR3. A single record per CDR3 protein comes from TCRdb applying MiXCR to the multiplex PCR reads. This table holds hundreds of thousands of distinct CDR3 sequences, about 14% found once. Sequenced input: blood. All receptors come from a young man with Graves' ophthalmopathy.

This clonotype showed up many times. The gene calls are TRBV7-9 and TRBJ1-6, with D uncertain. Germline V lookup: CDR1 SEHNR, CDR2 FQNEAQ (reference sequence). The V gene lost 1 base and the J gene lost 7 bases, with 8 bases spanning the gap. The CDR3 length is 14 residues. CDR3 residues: CASSLDLINSPLHF. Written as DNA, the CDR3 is TGTGCCAGCAGCTTAGACCTGATAAATTCACCCCTCCACTTT.

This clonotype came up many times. CDR3 in amino acids: CASSPGQWLRYF. CDR3 in DNA: TGTGCCAGCAGCCCCGGACAGTGGTTGAGGTATTTT. The rearrangement joins TRBV11-3 to TRBJ2-3; D possibly corresponds to TRBD1 (6 bases). V was pared by 5 bases and J by 14 bases, with 17 bases between. The CDR3 is made up of 12 amino acids. Germline V gives CDR1 SGHNT, CDR2 YENEEA.

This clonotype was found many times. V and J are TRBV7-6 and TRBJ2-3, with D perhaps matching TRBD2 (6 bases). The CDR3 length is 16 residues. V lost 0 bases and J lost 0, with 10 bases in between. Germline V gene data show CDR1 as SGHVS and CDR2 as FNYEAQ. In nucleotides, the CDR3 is TGTGCCAGCAGCTTAGCGCCGCTAGCGAGCACAGATACGCAGTATTTT. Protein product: CASSLAPLASTDTQYF.

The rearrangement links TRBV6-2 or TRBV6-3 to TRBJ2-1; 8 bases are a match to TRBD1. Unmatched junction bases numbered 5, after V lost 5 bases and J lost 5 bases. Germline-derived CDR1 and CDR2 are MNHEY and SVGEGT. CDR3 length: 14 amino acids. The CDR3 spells CASSATDRDNEQFF. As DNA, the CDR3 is TGTGCCAGCAGTGCTACGGACAGGGACAATGAGCAGTTCTTC.

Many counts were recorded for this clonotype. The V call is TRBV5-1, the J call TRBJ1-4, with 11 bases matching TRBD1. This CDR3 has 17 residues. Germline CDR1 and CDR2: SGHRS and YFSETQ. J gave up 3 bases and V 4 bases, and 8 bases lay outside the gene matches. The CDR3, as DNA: TGCGCCAGCAGCACGGGGACAGGGGGTTCGCCTAATGAAAAACTGTTTTTT. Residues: CASSTGTGGSPNEKLFF.

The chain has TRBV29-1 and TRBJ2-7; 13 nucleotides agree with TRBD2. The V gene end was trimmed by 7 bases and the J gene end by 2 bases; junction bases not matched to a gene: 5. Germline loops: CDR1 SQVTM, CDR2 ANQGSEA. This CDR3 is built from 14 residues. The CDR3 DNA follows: TGCAGCGCCGAACTAGCGGGAGGGACCTACGAGCAGTACTTC. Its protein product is CSAELAGGTYEQYF.

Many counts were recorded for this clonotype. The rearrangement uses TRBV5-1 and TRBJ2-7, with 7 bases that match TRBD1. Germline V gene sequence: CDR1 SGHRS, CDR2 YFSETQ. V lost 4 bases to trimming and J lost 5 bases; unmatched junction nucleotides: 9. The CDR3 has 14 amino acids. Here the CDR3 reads CASSILTGSDEQYF. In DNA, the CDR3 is TGCGCCAGCAGCATCCTGACAGGGAGCGACGAGCAGTACTTC. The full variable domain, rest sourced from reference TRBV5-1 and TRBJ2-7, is KAGVTQTPRYLIKTRGQQVTLSCSPISGHRSVSWYQQTPGQGLQFLFEYFSETQRNKGNFPGRFSGRQFSNSRSEMNVSTLELGDSALYLCASSILTGSDEQYFGPGTRLTVT.

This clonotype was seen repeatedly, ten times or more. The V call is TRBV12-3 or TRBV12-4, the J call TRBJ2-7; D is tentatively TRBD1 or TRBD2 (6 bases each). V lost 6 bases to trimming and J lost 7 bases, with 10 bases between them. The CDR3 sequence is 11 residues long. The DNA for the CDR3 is TGTGCCAGCAGACTAGGGGGGGAGCAGTACTTC. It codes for CASRLGGEQYF.

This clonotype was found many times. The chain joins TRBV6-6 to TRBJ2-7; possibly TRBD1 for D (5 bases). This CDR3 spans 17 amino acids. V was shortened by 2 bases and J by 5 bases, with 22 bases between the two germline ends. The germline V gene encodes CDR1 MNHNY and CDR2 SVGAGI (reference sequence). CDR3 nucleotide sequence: TGTGCCAGCAGTTACATTGGTGCGACAGACAAAGGGGACGAGCAGTACTTC. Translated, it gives CASSYIGATDKGDEQYF.

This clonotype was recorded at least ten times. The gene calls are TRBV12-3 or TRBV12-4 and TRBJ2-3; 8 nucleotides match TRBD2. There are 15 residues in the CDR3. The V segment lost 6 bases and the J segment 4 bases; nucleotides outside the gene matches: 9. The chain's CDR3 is CASSPPSGGPDTQYF. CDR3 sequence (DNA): TGTGCCAGCAGCCCTCCCAGCGGGGGCCCAGATACGCAGTATTTT.

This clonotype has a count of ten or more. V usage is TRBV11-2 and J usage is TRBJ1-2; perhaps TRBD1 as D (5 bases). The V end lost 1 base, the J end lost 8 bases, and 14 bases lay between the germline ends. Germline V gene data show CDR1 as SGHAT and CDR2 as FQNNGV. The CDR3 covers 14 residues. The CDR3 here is CASSLGQGLGGYTF. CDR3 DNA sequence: TGTGCCAGCAGCTTAGGGCAGGGACTGGGAGGCTACACCTTC.

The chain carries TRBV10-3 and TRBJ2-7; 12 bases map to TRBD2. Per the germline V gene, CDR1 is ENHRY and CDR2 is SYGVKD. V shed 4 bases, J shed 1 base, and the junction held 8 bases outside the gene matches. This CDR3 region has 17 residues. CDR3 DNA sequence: TGTGCCATCAGTGCGTCTAGCGGGGGGGCCGGGTCCTACGAGCAGTACTTC. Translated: CAISASSGGAGSYEQYF.

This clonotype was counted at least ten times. CDR3: CSVGLQGTGELFF. The CDR3 DNA reads TGCAGCGTTGGGTTGCAGGGCACCGGGGAGCTGTTTTTT. The chain recombines TRBV29-1 with TRBJ2-2; TRBD1 is a possible D gene (5 bases). The CDR3 loop spans 13 amino acids. V shed 4 bases and J shed 4 bases, with 10 bases lying between them. Germline loops: CDR1 SQVTM, CDR2 ANQGSEA.

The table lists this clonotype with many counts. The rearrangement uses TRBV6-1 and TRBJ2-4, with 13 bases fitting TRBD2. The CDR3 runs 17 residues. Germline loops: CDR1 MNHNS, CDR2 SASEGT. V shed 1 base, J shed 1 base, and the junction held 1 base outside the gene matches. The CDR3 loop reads CASSEGLAGGAKNIQYF. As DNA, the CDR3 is TGTGCCAGCAGTGAAGGACTAGCGGGAGGTGCCAAAAACATTCAGTACTTC.

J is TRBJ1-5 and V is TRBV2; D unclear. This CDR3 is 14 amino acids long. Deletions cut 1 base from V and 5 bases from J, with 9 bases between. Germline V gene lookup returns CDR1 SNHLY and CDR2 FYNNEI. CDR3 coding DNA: TGTGCCAGCAGTGAAGATCCGGGCGATCAGCCCCAGCATTTT. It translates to CASSEDPGDQPQHF.

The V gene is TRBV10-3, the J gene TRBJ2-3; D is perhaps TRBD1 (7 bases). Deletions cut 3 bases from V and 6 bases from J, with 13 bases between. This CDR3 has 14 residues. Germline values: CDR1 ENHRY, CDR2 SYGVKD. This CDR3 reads CAISDRDSGDTQYF. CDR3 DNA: TGTGCCATCAGTGACCGGGACAGCGGGGATACGCAGTATTTT.

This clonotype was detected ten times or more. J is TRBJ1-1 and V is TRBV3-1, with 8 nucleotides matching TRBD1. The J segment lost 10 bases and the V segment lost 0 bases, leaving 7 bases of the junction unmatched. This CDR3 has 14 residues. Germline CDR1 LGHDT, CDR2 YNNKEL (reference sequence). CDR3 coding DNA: TGTGCCAGCAGCCAAGACGGTCAGGGGGCGGGAGCTTTCTTT. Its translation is CASSQDGQGAGAFF.

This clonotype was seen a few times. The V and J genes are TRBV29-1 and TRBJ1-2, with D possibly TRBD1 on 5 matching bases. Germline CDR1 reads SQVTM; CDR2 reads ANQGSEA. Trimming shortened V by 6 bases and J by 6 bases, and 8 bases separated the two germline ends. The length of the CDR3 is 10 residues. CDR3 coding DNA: TGCAGCGTGAAAGGGGATGGCTACACCTTC. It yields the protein CSVKGDGYTF.

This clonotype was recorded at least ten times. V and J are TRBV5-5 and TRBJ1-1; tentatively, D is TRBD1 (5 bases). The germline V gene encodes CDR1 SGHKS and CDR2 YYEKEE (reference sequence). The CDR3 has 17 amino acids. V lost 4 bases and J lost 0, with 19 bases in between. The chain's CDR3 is CASSKLTRAAVNTEAFF. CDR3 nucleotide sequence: TGTGCCAGCAGCAAACTAACCAGGGCGGCGGTGAACACTGAAGCTTTCTTT.

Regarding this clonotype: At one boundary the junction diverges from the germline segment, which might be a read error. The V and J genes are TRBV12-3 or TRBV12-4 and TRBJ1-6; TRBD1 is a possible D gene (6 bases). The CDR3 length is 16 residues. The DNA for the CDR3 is TGTGCCAGCAGTCCCGGCACAGGGATATATAATTCACCCCCCCACTTT. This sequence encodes CASSPGTGIYNSPPHF.

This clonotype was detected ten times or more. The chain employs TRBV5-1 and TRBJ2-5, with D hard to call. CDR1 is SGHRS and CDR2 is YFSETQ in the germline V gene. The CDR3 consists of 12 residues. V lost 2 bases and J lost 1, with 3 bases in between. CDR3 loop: CASSFSQETQYF. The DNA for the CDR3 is TGCGCCAGCAGCTTTAGCCAAGAGACCCAGTACTTC.

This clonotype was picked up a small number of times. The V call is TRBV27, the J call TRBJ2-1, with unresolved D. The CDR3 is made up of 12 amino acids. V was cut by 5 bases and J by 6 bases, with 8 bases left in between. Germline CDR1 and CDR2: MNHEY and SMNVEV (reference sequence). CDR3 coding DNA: TGTGCCAGCAGTCGTTTAGGCAATGAGCAGTTCTTC. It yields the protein CASSRLGNEQFF.

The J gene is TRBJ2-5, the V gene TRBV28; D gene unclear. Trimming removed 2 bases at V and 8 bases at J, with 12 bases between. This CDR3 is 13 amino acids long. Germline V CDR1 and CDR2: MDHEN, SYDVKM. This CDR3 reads CASSLTRLETQYF. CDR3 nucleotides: TGTGCCAGCAGTTTAACCAGGCTTGAAACCCAGTACTTC.

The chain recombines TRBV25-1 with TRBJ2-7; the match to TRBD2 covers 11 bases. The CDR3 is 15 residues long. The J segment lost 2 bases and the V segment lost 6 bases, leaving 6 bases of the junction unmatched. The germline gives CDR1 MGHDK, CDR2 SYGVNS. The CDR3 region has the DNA TGTGCCAGCAGCGACCGACTAGCGGGGACCTACGAGCAGTACTTC. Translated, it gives CASSDRLAGTYEQYF.

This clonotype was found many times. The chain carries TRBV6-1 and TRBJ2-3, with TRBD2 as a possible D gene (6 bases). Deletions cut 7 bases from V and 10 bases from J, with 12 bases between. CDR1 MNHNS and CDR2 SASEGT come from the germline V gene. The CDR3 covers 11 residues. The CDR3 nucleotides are TGTGCCAGCATCGACTGGGGGGCGCAGTATTTT. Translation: CASIDWGAQYF.